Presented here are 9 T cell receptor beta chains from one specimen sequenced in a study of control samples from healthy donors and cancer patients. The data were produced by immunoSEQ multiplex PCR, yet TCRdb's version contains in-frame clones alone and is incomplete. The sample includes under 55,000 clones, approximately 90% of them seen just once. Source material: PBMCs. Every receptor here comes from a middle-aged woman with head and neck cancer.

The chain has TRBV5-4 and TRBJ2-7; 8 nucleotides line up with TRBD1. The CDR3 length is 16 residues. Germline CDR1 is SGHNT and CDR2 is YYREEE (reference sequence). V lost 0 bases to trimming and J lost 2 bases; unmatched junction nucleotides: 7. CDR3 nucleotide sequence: TGTGCCAGCAGCTTGGTTTACGGCAGGGGGCCCTACGAGCAGTACTTC. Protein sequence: CASSLVYGRGPYEQYF.

The CDR3 bases are TGTGCCAGCAGCCAGGCCTCTAGGGTCAGCGGGAGGGCCTATAATGCAGATACGCAGTATTTT. Its protein product is CASSQASRVSGRAYNADTQYF. The rearrangement joins TRBV3-1 (or the pseudogene TRBV3-2) to TRBJ2-3; 10 bases map to TRBD2. V gave up 3 bases and J gave up 4 bases; unmatched junction bases: 22. This CDR3 spans 21 amino acids. Germline loops: CDR1 LGHDT, CDR2 YNNKEL (reference sequence).

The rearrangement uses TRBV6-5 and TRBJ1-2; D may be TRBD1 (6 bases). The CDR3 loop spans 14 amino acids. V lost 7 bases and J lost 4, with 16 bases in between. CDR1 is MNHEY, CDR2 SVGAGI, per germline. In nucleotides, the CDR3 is TGTGCCAGCACCCCTCGGACAGAGCTCTATGGCTACACCTTC. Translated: CASTPRTELYGYTF.

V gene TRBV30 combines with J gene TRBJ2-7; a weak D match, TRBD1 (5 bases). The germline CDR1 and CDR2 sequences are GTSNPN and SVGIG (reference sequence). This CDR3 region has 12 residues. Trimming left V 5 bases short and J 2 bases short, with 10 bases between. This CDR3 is CAWAKGTYEQYF. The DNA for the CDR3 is TGTGCCTGGGCGAAGGGGACCTACGAGCAGTACTTC.

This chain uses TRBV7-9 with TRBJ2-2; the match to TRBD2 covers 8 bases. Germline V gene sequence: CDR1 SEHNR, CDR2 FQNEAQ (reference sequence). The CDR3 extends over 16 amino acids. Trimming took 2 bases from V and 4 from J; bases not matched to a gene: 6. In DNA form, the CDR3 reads TGTGCCAGCAGCTTAAGATCGGGGGGGAGCACCGGGGAGCTGTTTTTT. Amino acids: CASSLRSGGSTGELFF.

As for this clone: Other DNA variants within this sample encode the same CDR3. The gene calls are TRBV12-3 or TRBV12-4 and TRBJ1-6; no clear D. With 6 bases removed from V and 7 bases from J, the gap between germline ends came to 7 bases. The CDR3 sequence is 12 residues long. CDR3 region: CASSGENSPLHF. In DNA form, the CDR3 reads TGTGCCAGCAGCGGAGAAAATTCACCCCTCCACTTT.

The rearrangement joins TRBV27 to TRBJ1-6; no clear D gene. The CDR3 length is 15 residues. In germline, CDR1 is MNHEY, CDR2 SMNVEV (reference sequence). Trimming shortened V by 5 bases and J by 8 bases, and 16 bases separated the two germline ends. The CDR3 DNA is TGTGCCAGCAGTGTTGGGCGGCAAGGTCATTCACCCCTCCACTTT. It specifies CASSVGRQGHSPLHF.

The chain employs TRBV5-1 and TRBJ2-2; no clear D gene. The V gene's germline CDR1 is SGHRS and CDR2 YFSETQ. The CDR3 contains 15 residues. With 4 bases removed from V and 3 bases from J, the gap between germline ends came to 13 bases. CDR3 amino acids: CASSNTGEDTGELFF. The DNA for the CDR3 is TGCGCCAGCAGCAACACTGGAGAGGACACCGGGGAGCTGTTTTTT.

The CDR3 is CATSKGRGVPYEQYF. The DNA for the CDR3 is TGTGCCACCAGCAAAGGGCGAGGGGTCCCCTACGAGCAGTACTTC. The chain couples TRBV15 to TRBJ2-7, with D possibly being TRBD1 or TRBD2 (5 bases each). Germline CDR1 LNHNV, CDR2 YYDKDF (reference sequence). V was trimmed by 4 bases and J by 2 bases, leaving 15 bases between them. This CDR3 is 15 amino acids long.